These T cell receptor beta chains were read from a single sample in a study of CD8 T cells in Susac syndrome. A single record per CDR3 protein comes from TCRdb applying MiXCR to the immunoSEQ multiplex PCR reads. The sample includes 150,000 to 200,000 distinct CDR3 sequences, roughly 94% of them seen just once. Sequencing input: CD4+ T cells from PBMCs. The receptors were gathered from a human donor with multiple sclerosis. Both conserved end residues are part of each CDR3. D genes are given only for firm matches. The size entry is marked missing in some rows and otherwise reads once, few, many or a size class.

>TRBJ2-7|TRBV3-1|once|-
CASMEGEGEQYF
TGTGCCAGCATGGAGGGAGAGGGCGAGCAGTACTTC
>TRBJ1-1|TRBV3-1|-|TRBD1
CASSRQGIETEAFF
TGTGCCAGCAGCCGACAGGGGATTGAGACTGAAGCTTTCTTT
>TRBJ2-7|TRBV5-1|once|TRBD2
CASSVRSGTNYEQYF
TGCGCCAGCAGCGTCAGGAGCGGGACTAACTACGAGCAGTACTTC
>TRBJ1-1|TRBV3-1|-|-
CASIKGSDTEAFF
TGTGCCAGCATAAAGGGGTCGGACACTGAAGCTTTCTTT
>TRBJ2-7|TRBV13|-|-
CASSPSVETSSYEQYF
TGTGCCAGCAGCCCATCGGTCGAGACCAGCTCCTACGAGCAGTACTTC
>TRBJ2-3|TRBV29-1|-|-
CSVGWGLDTQYF
TGCAGCGTTGGATGGGGGTTAGATACGCAGTATTTT
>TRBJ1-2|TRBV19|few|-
CASSISLGEGYTF
TGTGCCAGTAGTATATCCCTCGGGGAAGGCTACACCTTC
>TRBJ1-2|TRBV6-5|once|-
CASSYMSNYGYTF
TGTGCCAGCAGTTACATGTCAAACTATGGCTACACCTTC
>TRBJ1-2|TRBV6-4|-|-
CASSARRGTNLNYGYTF
TGTGCCAGCAGCGCGAGGAGGGGTACGAACCTTAACTATGGCTACACCTTC
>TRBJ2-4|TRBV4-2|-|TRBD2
CASSHPKGELAGGSKNIQYF
TGTGCCAGCAGCCACCCTAAGGGAGAACTAGCGGGAGGTTCCAAAAACATTCAGTACTTC
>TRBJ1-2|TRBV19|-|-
CASSRKGEQFYGYTF
TGTGCCAGTAGTAGAAAAGGGGAACAGTTCTATGGCTACACCTTC
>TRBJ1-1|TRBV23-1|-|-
CATSPRDPPMNTEAFF
TGCGCCACATCACCCCGGGACCCCCCTATGAACACTGAAGCTTTCTTT
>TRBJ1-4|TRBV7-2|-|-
CASSLEMGNEKLFF
TGTGCCAGCAGCTTAGAAATGGGTAATGAAAAACTGTTTTTT
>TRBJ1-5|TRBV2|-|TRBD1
CASSGTGGPQPQHF
TGTGCCAGCAGCGGAACAGGGGGCCCTCAGCCCCAGCATTTT
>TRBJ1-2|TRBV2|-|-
CASSTNYGYTF
TGTGCCAGCAGCACTAACTATGGCTACACCTTC
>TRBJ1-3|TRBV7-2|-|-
CASRPGTNSGNTIYF
TGTGCCAGCAGACCCGGGACAAACTCTGGAAACACCATATATTTT
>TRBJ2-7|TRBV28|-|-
CASRTGLQASYEQYF
TGTGCCAGCAGGACTGGACTCCAAGCTTCCTACGAGCAGTACTTC
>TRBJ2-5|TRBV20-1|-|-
CSAKTGDWETQYF
TGCAGTGCCAAAACGGGGGATTGGGAGACCCAGTACTTC
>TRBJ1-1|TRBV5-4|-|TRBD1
CASRSGTGDVVNTEAFF
TGTGCCAGCAGGTCCGGGACAGGGGATGTCGTGAACACTGAAGCTTTCTTT
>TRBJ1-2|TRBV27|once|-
CASSLREGNGYTF
TGTGCCAGCAGTTTAAGAGAGGGAAACGGCTACACCTTC
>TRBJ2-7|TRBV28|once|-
CASSRTGPYEQYF
TGTGCCAGCAGCCGCACAGGGCCCTACGAGCAGTACTTC
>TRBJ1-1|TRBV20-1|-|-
CSAREAGLNTEAFF
TGCAGTGCTAGAGAGGCGGGCTTGAACACTGAAGCTTTCTTT
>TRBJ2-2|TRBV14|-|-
CASSQVLNTGELFF
TGTGCCAGCAGCCAAGTCCTGAACACCGGGGAGCTGTTTTTT
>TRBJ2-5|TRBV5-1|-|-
CASSLAFETQYF
TGCGCCAGCAGCTTGGCCTTCGAGACCCAGTACTTC
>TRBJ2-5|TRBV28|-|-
CASFSGETQYF
TGTGCCAGCTTTAGCGGAGAGACCCAGTACTTC
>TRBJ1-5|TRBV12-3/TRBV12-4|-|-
CASSWTEGNQPQHF
TGTGCCAGCAGTTGGACAGAGGGTAATCAGCCCCAGCATTTT
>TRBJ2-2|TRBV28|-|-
CASSPREVGELFF
TGTGCCAGCAGTCCGAGGGAGGTCGGGGAGCTGTTTTTT
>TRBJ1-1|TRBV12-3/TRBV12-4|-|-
CASSIRGNTEAFF
TGTGCCAGCAGTATAAGGGGGAACACTGAAGCTTTCTTT
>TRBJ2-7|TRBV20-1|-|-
CSAKQALGEQYF
TGCAGTGCTAAACAGGCCTTGGGCGAGCAGTACTTC